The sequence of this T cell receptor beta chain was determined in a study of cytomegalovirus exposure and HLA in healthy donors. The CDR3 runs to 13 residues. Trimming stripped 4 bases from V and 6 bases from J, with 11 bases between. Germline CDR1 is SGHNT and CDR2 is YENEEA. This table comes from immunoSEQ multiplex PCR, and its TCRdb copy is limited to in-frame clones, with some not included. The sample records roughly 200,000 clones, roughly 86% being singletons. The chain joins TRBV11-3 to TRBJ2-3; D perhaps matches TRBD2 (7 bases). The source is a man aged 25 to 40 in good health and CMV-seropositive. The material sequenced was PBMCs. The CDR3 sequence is CASSWGGRDTQYF. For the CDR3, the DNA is TGTGCCAGCAGCTGGGGGGGCCGGGATACGCAGTATTTT.